The sequence of this T cell receptor delta chain was determined in a study of in vitro expanded adult blood gammadelta T cells (dated by TCRdb to about 2020). About the study as a whole: Cells from each donor were stimulated separately with HMBPP, zoledronate or AbnobaViscum P, and TRG and TRD CDR3 repertoires were sequenced for every condition. A few subjects were included in the TCR repertoire analysis.

The full study reports these points: All repertoires derived from in vitro expanded cultures of healthy donor cells, not from mistletoe-treated patients.

Libraries were built with 5' RACE. RNA was extracted from about 10,000 sorted cells per sample using the RNeasy Micro Kit. Libraries were generated by template-switch reverse transcription, after which the CDR3gamma and CDR3delta regions were amplified by PCR. Sequencing of the amplicons was done on an Illumina MiSeq with the V2 300 kit, which yielded 150 bp paired-end reads. Per the source publication's procedure: Read quality was checked with FastQC version 0.11.8. Using MiXCR version 3.0.3, reads were aligned to GenBank TRG or TRD reference genes to build the CDR3 sequences. MiXCR was run with default parameters, except that TRDD assembly used 3 consecutive nucleotides instead of 5. Repertoire analyses, including normalized Shannon-Wiener diversity, clonotype tracking and multidimensional scaling, were performed with VDJtools version 1.2.1 under default settings. Out-of-frame CDR3 sequences and those containing stop codons were excluded from analysis. Identical DNA sequences were merged into single rows after TCRdb reprocessed the public reads with CATT. TCRdb's processing, not the authors' own work, is the source of the V and J calls. The sample table lists under 600 delta-chain clones, 26% of them with a count of one. Approximately 62% of the sample comes from the top ten.

This clone was counted only a few times. No antigen is known for it. This sequence is one base from a far larger clone and is likely a read error. This CDR3 is also generated by other DNA sequences in the sample. In light of the paper, this sample's treatment or condition label describes: aminobisphosphonate causing endogenous IPP accumulation, about 0.91 uM. Before expansion, PBMC were pulsed with 0.75 to 1 uM zoledronate for one day and were then washed three times. Cultures were expanded for roughly 15 days, with IL-2 replenished every 3 to 4 days. Once the one-day stimulant pulse was over, the cells were washed three times and then cultured in medium that contained about 100 U/mL IL-2. Peripheral blood mononuclear cells were isolated by Lymphoprep gradient centrifugation and cryopreserved in liquid nitrogen before culture. The sample in question was gamma-delta T cells from peripheral blood expanded in culture, obtained from an in vitro culture stimulated with zoledronate. The receptor was isolated from an adult in good health.

The DNA is as follows: TGTGCCTGTGACACCGTTAGTGTTCTGGGGGATACGGAGTCCTGGGACACACGACAGATGTTTTTC. Translation gives CACDTVSVLGDTESWDTRQMFF. The chain couples TRDV2 to TRDJ3, with 12 bases aligning to TRDD3. The CDR3 measures 22 amino acids from cysteine to phenylalanine. The retained sequence is limited to the CDR3, 66 bases, with the frame set at the first base. CDR1 GEAIGNYY and CDR2 EKD are derived from the germline V gene.